Sequencing of this T cell receptor beta chain was carried out in a study of sequential checkpoint blockade in melanoma. At the level of the study: Arm A got nivolumab then ipilimumab; arm B the reverse, 1:1.

This clone was recorded a few times. The treatment is: randomized to nivolumab then ipilimumab (arm A) or the reverse (arm B). Sorted cells were live CD3+CD8+, lacking CD19 and CD56, from PBMCs. Sequenced by immunoSEQ multiplex PCR; TCRdb stores in-frame clones only, minus some. The table shows approximately 20,000 clones, with over 60% occurring only once. The sample in question was CD8+ T cells sorted from blood (inferred from file names), obtained from a patient given nivolumab and ipilimumab in sequence. This clonotype was obtained from a human donor with melanoma.

The CDR3 spells CASSLAGTAGEKLFF. The CDR3 nucleotides read TGTGCCAGCAGCTTAGCCGGGACAGCAGGGGAAAAACTGTTTTTT. V is TRBV13 and J is TRBJ1-4, with 7 bases lining up with TRBD1. The CDR3 is 15 residues long. Losses at the gene ends were 1 base for V and 8 bases for J; bases not matched to a gene: 7. The germline V gene has CDR1 PRHDT and CDR2 FYEKMQ (reference sequence).